The clone carrying this T cell receptor beta chain was observed a handful of times. Each CDR3 protein gets one entry after TCRdb re-called the 5' RACE reads with MiXCR. The sample includes 500,000 to 550,000 distinct CDR3 sequences, roughly a fifth of them seen just once. The data derive from a study of identical twins. V lost 5 bases, J lost 6 bases, and 17 bases lay in between. CDR3 length: 15 amino acids. CDR1 is WNHNN and CDR2 is SYGVQD in the germline V gene (reference sequence). These data are also associated with another study on T cells expressing NK-cell markers.

The receptor's source is a woman younger than 30 in good health. The sample taken for sequencing was CD4+ T cells sorted from blood. The genes are TRBV10-1 and TRBJ2-1; tentatively, D is TRBD1 (5 bases). The CDR3 protein is CASSQRRSGLNEQFF. The CDR3 region has the DNA TGCGCCAGCAGTCAGAGGAGATCAGGGCTCAATGAGCAGTTCTTC.